Listed here is a single TCR beta chain. As yet, its antigen is unknown. The protocol was immunoSEQ multiplex PCR, while the TCRdb copy is restricted to in-frame clones and leaves out a portion. The sample lists under 20,000 clones; roughly 89% were seen once. These data originate in a study of monozygotic twins with cystic fibrosis. General study points: Clonality was generally low (median approximately 0.0094), higher in the most severe patients.

The length of the CDR3 is 15 residues. With 5 bases clipped from V and 4 bases from J, the junction kept 9 bases outside the gene matches. Germline V gene sequence: CDR1 MGHDK, CDR2 SYGVNS. This receptor was identified in a girl aged 2 to 10 with cystic fibrosis. Input material: blood. This chain links TRBV25-1 with TRBJ2-5, with 8 nucleotides matching TRBD2. Here the CDR3 DNA reads TGTGCCAGCAGTATAGGGACCGGGGGGGGAGAGACCCAGTACTTC. Translated: CASSIGTGGGETQYF.